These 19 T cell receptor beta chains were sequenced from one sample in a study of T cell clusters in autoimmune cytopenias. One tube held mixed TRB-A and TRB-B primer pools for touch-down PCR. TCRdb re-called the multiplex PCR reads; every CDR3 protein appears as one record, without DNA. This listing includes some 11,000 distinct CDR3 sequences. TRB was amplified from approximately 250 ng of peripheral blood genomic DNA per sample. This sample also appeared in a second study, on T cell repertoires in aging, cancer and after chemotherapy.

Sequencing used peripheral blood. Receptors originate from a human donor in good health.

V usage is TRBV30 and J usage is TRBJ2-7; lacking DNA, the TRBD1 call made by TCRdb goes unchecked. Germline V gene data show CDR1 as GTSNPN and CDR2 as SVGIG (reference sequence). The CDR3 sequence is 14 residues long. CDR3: CAWNSGTGGYEQYF.

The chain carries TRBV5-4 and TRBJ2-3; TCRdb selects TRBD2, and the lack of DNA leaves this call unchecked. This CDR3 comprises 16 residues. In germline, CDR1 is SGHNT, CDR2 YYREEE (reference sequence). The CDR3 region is CASGSKESGITDTQYF.

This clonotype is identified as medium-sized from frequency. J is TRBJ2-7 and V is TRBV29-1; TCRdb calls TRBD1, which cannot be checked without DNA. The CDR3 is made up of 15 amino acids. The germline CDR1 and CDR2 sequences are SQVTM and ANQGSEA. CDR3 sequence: CSSGSVERGSYEQYF.

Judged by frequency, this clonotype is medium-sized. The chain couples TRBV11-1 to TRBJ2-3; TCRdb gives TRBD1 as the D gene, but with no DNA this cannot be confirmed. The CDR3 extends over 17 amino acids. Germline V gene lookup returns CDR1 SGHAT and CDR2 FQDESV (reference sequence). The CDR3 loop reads CASSLLFAPWDTDTQYF.

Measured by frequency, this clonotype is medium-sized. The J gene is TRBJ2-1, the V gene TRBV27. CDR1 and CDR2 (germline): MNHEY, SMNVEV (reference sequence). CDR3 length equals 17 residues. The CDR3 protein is CASSAKTHQSSYNEQFF.

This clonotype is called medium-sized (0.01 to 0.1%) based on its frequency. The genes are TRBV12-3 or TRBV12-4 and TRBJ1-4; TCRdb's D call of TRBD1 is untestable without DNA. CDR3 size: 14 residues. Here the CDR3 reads CASRGQAQGEKLFF.

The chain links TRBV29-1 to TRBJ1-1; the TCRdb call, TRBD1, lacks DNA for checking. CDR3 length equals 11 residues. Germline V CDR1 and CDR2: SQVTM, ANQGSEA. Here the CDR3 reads CSVPAPTEAFF.

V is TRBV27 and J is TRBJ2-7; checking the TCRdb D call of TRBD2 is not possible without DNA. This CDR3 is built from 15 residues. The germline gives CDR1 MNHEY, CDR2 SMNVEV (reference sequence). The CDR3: CASNEVGTSGYEQYF.

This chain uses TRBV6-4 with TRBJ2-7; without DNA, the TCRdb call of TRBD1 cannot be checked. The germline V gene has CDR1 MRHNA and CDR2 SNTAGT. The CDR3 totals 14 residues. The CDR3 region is CASRIWTGWAEQYF.

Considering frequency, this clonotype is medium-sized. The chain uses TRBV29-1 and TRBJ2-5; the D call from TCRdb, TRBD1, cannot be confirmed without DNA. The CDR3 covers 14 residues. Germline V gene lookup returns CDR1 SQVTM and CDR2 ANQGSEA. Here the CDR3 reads CSVEASGSRGGQYF. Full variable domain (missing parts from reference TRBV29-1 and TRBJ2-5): SAVISQKPSRDICQRGTSLTIQCQVDSQVTMMFWYRQQPGQSLTLIATANQGSEATYESGFVIDKFPISRPNLTFSTLTVSNMSPEDSSIYLCSVEASGSRGGQYFGPGTRLLVL.

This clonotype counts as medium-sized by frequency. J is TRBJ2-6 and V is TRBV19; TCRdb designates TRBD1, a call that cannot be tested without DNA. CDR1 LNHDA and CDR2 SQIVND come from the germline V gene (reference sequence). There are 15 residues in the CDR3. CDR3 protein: CASSRDRSGANVLTF.

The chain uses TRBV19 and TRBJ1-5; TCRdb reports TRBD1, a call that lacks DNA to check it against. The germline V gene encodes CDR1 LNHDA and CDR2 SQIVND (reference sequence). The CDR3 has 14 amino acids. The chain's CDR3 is CASNPDRANQPQHF.

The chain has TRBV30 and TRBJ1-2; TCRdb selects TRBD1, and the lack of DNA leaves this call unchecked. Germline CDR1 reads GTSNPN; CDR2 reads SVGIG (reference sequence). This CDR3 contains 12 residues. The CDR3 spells CAWNQGAHGYTF.

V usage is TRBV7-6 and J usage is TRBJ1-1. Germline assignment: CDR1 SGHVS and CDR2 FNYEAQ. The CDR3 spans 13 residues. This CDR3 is CASGRTRNTEAFF.

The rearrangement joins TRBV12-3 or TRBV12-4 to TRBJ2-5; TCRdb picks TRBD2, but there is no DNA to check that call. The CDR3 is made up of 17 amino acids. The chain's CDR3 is CASSPGLAGVNEETQYF.

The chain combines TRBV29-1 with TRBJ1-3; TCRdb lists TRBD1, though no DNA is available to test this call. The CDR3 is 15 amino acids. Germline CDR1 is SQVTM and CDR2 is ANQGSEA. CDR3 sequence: CSVVGQGVGGNTIYF.

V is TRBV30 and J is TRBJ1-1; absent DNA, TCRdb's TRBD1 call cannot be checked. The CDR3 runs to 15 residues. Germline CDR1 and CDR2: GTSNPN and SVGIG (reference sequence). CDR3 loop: CAWSVRGTLVTEAFF.

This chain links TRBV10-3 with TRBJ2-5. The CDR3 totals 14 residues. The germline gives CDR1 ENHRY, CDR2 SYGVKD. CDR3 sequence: CAISGRDYQETQYF.

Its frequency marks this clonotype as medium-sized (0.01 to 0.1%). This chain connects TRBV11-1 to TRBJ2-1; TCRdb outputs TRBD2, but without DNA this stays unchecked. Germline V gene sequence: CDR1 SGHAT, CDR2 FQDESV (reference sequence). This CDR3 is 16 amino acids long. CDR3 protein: CASSSRLAASYNEQFF.